A selection of T cell receptor beta chains follows, all from one sample in a study of monozygotic twins with cystic fibrosis. Here immunoSEQ multiplex PCR was the method, and the copy in TCRdb shows in-frame clones only, minus some. The table has about 35,000 clones, under 70% seen once; the top ten hold approximately 0.79%. Sequences were obtained from blood. All receptors derive from a girl aged 5-17 years with cystic fibrosis. Each CDR3 is given with its conserved first and last residue.

J gene,V gene,CDR3 protein
TRBJ2-5,TRBV5-4,CASSLTSGTPGETQYF
TRBJ2-3,TRBV4-1,CASSLGGLAGSGSTQYF
TRBJ2-2,TRBV5-4,CASRPLENTGELFF
TRBJ2-1,TRBV9,CASSVAGYNEQFF
TRBJ2-2,TRBV27,CASSLYQTTRTGELFF
TRBJ1-2,TRBV9,CASSVDSSPKRGYTF
TRBJ2-5,TRBV11-2,CASSLDLGVETQYF
TRBJ2-1,TRBV11-2,CASSLGSGPYNEQFF
TRBJ2-7,TRBV9,CASSVGGESSYEQYF
TRBJ1-1,TRBV29-1,CSAFSPLITEAFF
TRBJ1-1,TRBV5-4,CASSLAHVNTEAFF
TRBJ2-1,TRBV30,CACSRVGVGEQFF
TRBJ2-3,TRBV11-3,CASSLGDTDTQYF
TRBJ2-7,TRBV28,CASRRIQPYEQYF
TRBJ2-6,TRBV7-9,CASSPYLGGSGANVLTF
TRBJ1-2,TRBV27,CASSPSTGTANYGYTF
TRBJ1-1,TRBV2,CASSEHLWGGSTEAFF
TRBJ2-5,TRBV9,CASSVGGGLAGQETQYF
TRBJ2-4,TRBV29-1,CSVEGLAKNIQYF
TRBJ2-2,TRBV7-2,CASSSALLAGAAGELFF
TRBJ2-7,TRBV19,CASSTGIGRVYEQYF
TRBJ2-2,TRBV25-1,CASSERREGVGELFF
TRBJ2-7,TRBV28,CASRTSDSYEQYF
TRBJ2-4,TRBV5-8,CASRPTGANIQYF
TRBJ2-1,TRBV19,CASTSGNLNEQFF
TRBJ1-4,TRBV4-1,CASRLQGAPTNEKLFF
TRBJ1-2,TRBV30,CAWSVLLTGGANYGYTF
TRBJ2-2,TRBV9,CASSVAGGGNPGELFF
TRBJ2-5,TRBV2,CASSDRGPQVADQYF
TRBJ1-3,TRBV19,CASSIVHSSGNTIYF
TRBJ1-5,TRBV4-3,CASSQFHRGNQPQHF
TRBJ2-1,TRBV6-1,CASSPSGNTYNEQFF
TRBJ2-1,TRBV9,CASSGRAGSPYNEQFF
TRBJ2-3,TRBV4-2,CASSQAIRRSSDTQYF
TRBJ2-5,TRBV5-4,CASSLGTGGQIITQYF
TRBJ2-2,TRBV6-6,CASRRVADTGELFF
TRBJ2-3,TRBV9,CASSPRGSLADTQYF
TRBJ2-2,TRBV7-9,CASSLSGGNTGELFF
TRBJ2-7,TRBV28,CASRGREGSYEQYF
TRBJ1-1,TRBV18,CASSLGTGVTEAFF
TRBJ2-1,TRBV4-1,CASSPGTSNEQFF
TRBJ1-1,TRBV6-5,CASSYSRNTEAFF
TRBJ2-2,TRBV29-1,CSALLGGSTGELFF
TRBJ2-3,TRBV29-1,CSVDSTDTQYF
TRBJ2-7,TRBV18,CASSLASGSYEQYF
TRBJ2-5,TRBV4-3,CASSQRTAPETQYF
TRBJ1-1,TRBV30,CAWNLAQGTEAFF
TRBJ2-3,TRBV9,CASSVPDRVGTDTQYF
TRBJ2-1,TRBV30,CAWSSLAGGRGNEQFF
TRBJ1-1,TRBV27,CASRSSNMNTEAFF
TRBJ1-1,TRBV7-9,CASSIRQGAPTEAFF
TRBJ2-5,TRBV7-2,CASSFKETQYF
TRBJ2-7,TRBV4-1,CASSQGGSTVSPRSYEQYF
TRBJ1-1,TRBV29-1,CSVEPVGAEAFF
TRBJ1-1,TRBV5-1,CASSPDTSNTEAFF
TRBJ2-2,TRBV9,CASSVGGRATGELFF
TRBJ1-2,TRBV9,CASSDGGLLGYTF
TRBJ2-1,TRBV9,CASSVTVGKNYNEQFF
TRBJ1-1,TRBV5-6,CASSLGQLYKFTEAFF
TRBJ1-5,TRBV9,CASSVADNQPQHF